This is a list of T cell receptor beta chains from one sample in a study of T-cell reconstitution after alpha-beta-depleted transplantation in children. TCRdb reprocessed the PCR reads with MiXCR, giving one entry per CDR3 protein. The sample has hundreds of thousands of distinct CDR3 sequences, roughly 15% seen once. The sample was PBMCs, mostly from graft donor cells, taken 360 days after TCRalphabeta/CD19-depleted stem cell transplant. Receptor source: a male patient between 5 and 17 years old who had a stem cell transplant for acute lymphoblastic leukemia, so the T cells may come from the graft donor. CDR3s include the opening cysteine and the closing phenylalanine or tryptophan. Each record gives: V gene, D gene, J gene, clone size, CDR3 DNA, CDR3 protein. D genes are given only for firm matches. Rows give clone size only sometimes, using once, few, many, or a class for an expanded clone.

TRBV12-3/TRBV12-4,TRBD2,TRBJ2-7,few,TGTGCCAGCAGTTCCGGGAGGCACGAGCAGTACTTC,CASSSGRHEQYF
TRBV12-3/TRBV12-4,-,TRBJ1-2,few,TGTGCCAGCCGGGGCCAGGGGCGCGGAGGCTACACCTTC,CASRGQGRGGYTF
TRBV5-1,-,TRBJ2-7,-,TGCGCCAGCAGCTTGGGACACTCTTCCCCCTACGAGCAGTACTTC,CASSLGHSSPYEQYF
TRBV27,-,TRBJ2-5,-,TGTGCCAGCAGAAAAATGCCCTTAGAGACCCAGTACTTC,CASRKMPLETQYF
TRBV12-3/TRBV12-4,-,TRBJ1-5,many,TGTGCCAGCAGTTCCCGGAATCAGCCCCAGCATTTT,CASSSRNQPQHF
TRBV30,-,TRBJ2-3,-,TGTGCCTGGAGTGTAACCGGGCTACGGTATTTT,CAWSVTGLRYF
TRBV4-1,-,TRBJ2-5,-,TGCGCCAGCAGCCAAGCGGGAACTGAGACCCAGTACTTC,CASSQAGTETQYF
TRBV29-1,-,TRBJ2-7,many,TGCAGCGTTGGTAGGCTTAACTACGAGCAGTACTTC,CSVGRLNYEQYF
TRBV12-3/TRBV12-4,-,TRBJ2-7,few,TGTGCCAGCAGTTTTTGGGACCGCTACGAGCAGTACTTC,CASSFWDRYEQYF
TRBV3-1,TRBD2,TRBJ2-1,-,TGTGCCAGCAGCCAAGATTGGCTAGCGGGAAGCTACAATGAGCAGTTCTTC,CASSQDWLAGSYNEQFF
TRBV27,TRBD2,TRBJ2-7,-,TGTGCCAGCAGTCCGGGACTAGCGGGAGACTACGGCGAGCAGTACTTC,CASSPGLAGDYGEQYF
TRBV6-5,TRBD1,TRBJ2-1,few,TGTGCCAGCAGTTACAACCACAGGGGTAATGAGCAGTTCTTC,CASSYNHRGNEQFF
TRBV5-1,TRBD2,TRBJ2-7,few,TGCGCCAGCAGCTTGGAAGGACTAGCGGACGAGCAGTACTTC,CASSLEGLADEQYF
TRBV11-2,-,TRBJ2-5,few,TGTGCCAGCAGCTTATTCTCGGGACTCGCTGGTGAAGAGACCCAGTACTTC,CASSLFSGLAGEETQYF
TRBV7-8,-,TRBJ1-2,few,TGTGCCAGCAGCTACCCAAACCTCTATGGCTACACCTTC,CASSYPNLYGYTF
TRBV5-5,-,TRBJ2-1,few,TGTGCCAGCAGCTTGACTCAGTCCCCTTACAATGAGCAGTTCTTC,CASSLTQSPYNEQFF
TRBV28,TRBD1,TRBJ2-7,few,TGTGCCAGCAGCCCTCAAGGCCAGGGGGAAAACGAGCAGTACTTC,CASSPQGQGENEQYF
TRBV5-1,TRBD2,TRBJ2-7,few,TGCGCCAGCAGCTTGGATCCGGGAGGGGTATACGAGCAGTACTTC,CASSLDPGGVYEQYF
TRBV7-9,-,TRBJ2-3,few,TGTGCCAGCAGCCCTTTGAACGGGTTCACAGATACGCAGTATTTT,CASSPLNGFTDTQYF
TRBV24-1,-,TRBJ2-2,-,TGTGCCACCAGATCCCAGGGATCCGGGGAGCTGTTTTTT,CATRSQGSGELFF
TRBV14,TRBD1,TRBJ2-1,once,TGTGCCAGCAGCCACCCGGGACAGAGAGCCTACAATGAGCAGTTCTTC,CASSHPGQRAYNEQFF
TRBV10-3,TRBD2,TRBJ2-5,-,TGTGCCATCAGCTCTAGCGGGGAGACCCAGTACTTC,CAISSSGETQYF
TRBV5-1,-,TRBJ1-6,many,TGCGCCAGCAGCTTGGCCGGGAACGGGCGCTCACCCCTCCACTTT,CASSLAGNGRSPLHF
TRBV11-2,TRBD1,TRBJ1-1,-,TGTGCCAGCAGCTTAGCCCGGACAGGGTTTGAAGCTTTCTTT,CASSLARTGFEAFF
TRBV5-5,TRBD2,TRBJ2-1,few,TGTGCCAGCAGCTTGGTGGCTAGCGGGACGGATGAGCAGTTCTTC,CASSLVASGTDEQFF